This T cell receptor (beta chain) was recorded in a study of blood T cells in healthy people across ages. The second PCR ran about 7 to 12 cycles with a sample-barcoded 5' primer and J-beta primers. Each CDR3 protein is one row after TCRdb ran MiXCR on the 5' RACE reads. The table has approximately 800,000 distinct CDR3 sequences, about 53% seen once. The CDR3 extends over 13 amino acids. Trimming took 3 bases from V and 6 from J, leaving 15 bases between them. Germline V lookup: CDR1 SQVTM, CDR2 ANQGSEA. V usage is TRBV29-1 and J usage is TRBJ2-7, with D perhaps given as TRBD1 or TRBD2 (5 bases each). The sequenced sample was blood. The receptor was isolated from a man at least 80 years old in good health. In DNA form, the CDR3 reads TGCAGCGTTGAGAAGACAGCGAGGGGCGAGCAGTACTTC. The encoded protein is CSVEKTARGEQYF.